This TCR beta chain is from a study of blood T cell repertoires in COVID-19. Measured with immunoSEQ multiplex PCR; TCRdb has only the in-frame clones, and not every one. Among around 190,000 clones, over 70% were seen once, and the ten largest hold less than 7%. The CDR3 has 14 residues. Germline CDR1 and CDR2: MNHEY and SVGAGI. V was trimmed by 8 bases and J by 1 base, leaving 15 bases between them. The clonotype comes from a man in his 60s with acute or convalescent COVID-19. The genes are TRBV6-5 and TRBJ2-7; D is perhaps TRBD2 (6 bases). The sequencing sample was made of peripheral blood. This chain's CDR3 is CASAWAGRSYEQYF. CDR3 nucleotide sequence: TGTGCCAGCGCTTGGGCGGGGAGGTCCTACGAGCAGTACTTC.